Shown below are 5 T cell receptor beta chains from a single sample sequenced in a study of PD-1 blockade in mismatch repair-deficient tumors. The method was immunoSEQ multiplex PCR; TCRdb's version includes in-frame clones alone and lacks a portion of them. Of 14,000 or so clones in the sample, roughly 82% were seen once. The sample was PBMCs, taken around 15 weeks after starting pembrolizumab. The receptors were gathered from an adult with mismatch repair-deficient cancer.

This clone was counted between two and nine times. The chain links TRBV7-2 to TRBJ2-7; TRBD2 agrees at 10 bases. Germline loops: CDR1 SGHTA, CDR2 FQGNSA. V was clipped by 1 base and J by 5 bases; unmatched bases: 5. The CDR3 covers 15 residues. CDR3 sequence: CASSLELAGVHEQYF. DNA for the CDR3: TGTGCCAGCAGCTTAGAGCTAGCGGGAGTCCACGAGCAGTACTTC.

This chain uses TRBV4-1 with TRBJ2-3; 7 bases agree with TRBD1. The CDR3 runs to 16 residues. V shed 1 base and J 3 bases; nucleotides not matched to a gene: 7. Germline V CDR1 and CDR2: MGHRA, YSYEKL. CDR3 sequence reads: CASSQVFGTETDTQYF. CDR3 in DNA: TGCGCCAGCAGCCAAGTTTTCGGGACAGAAACAGATACGCAGTATTTT.

The chain combines TRBV11-3 with TRBJ2-6; D uncertain. This CDR3 contains 16 residues. Trimming removed 7 bases at V and 0 bases at J, with 13 bases between. The germline V gene encodes CDR1 SGHNT and CDR2 YENEEA. The CDR3 bases are TGTGCCAGCACCCTTCAACTGAGCTCTGGGGCCAACGTCCTGACTTTC. It translates to CASTLQLSSGANVLTF.

The rearrangement links TRBV19 to TRBJ1-1; D unresolved. Germline CDR1 reads LNHDA; CDR2 reads SQIVND (reference sequence). The CDR3 runs 15 residues. The germline V and J ends were trimmed by 7 bases and 0 bases, with 15 bases remaining between them. CDR3 amino acids: CASITIERMNTEAFF. As DNA, the CDR3 is TGTGCCAGTATAACTATTGAAAGAATGAACACTGAAGCTTTCTTT.

J is TRBJ2-7 and V is TRBV5-1, with 8 bases aligning to TRBD1. The CDR3 sequence is 14 residues long. From germline, CDR1 is SGHRS and CDR2 YFSETQ. The junction had 10 bases not matched to a gene; V was cut back by 4 bases and J by 7 bases. CDR3 sequence: CASSPRGQGGEQYF. CDR3 DNA sequence: TGCGCCAGCAGCCCCCGAGGACAGGGAGGTGAGCAGTACTTC.